This entry lists 30 T cell receptor beta chains sequenced from one sample in a study of T cell changes during pregnancy in multiple sclerosis (dated by TCRdb to between 2018 and 2020). Receptors were amplified or captured by the immunoSEQ multiplex PCR assay. The clones in this table, taken by TCRdb from immuneACCESS, are in-frame only. Not every clone is retained; where verified, under half of the shortfall comes from an unresolved V gene, and the cause of the rest is unknown. The sample profile shows about 50,000 clones; approximately 94% of them were found once. Together, the top ten hold around 5.9% of the sample. Sequences were derived from CD8+ T cells from peripheral blood mononuclear cells, sampled before pregnancy. The receptors originated from a female donor with multiple sclerosis, enrolled in a pregnancy study.

The V call is TRBV4-1, the J call TRBJ2-1; TRBD2 might be the D (5 bases). The V gene lost 2 bases and the J gene lost 12 bases, with 8 bases spanning the gap. The CDR3 totals 11 residues. Germline assignment: CDR1 MGHRA and CDR2 YSYEKL. Written as DNA, the CDR3 is TGCGCCAGCAGCCAATCTAGCAGGCAGTTCTTC. Residues: CASSQSSRQFF.

The J gene is TRBJ2-3, the V gene TRBV5-1; no reliable D call. Per germline, CDR1 SGHRS and CDR2 YFSETQ. CDR3 size: 15 residues. Trimming removed 0 bases at V and 2 bases at J, with 10 bases between. The CDR3 DNA sequence: TGCGCCAGCAGCTTGGGGGCTACAGCCACAGATACGCAGTATTTT. Amino acid sequence: CASSLGATATDTQYF. The full variable domain, in which reference TRBV5-1 and TRBJ2-3 provide the parts outside the CDR3, is KAGVTQTPRYLIKTRGQQVTLSCSPISGHRSVSWYQQTPGQGLQFLFEYFSETQRNKGNFPGRFSGRQFSNSRSEMNVSTLELGDSALYLCASSLGATATDTQYFGPGTRLTVL.

The chain combines TRBV5-5 with TRBJ1-3; no reliable D call. Germline loops: CDR1 SGHKS, CDR2 YYEKEE (reference sequence). Trimming took 1 base from V and 4 from J, leaving 12 bases between them. The CDR3 extends over 15 amino acids. The CDR3 nucleotides are TGTGCCAGCAGCTTGATTCAGGCGGGAGGAAACACCATATATTTT. Residues: CASSLIQAGGNTIYF.

The chain combines TRBV29-1 with TRBJ1-2, with 8 bases aligning to TRBD1. The V gene end was trimmed by 7 bases and the J gene end by 2 bases; junction bases not matched to a gene: 15. Germline CDR1 is SQVTM and CDR2 is ANQGSEA. The CDR3 length is 16 residues. CDR3 in DNA: TGCAGCGCCTATGGGCTTACAGGGGGAACAAACTATGGCTACACCTTC. The encoded protein is CSAYGLTGGTNYGYTF.

The genes are TRBV7-9 and TRBJ1-3; 7 bases agree with TRBD1. Germline V lookup: CDR1 SEHNR, CDR2 FQNEAQ (reference sequence). This CDR3 has 14 residues. V lost 5 bases and J lost 1; bases outside the gene matches: 2. CDR3 residues: CASSLTGSGNTIYF. The DNA for the CDR3 is TGTGCCAGCAGCCTGACAGGGTCTGGAAACACCATATATTTT.

The sample holds a few counts of this clone. At one end the junction does not follow the germline gene, possibly because of a read error. The chain couples TRBV7-2 to TRBJ2-7, with D possibly being TRBD1 (5 bases). This CDR3 has 12 residues. CDR1 and CDR2 from the germline V gene are SGHTA and FQGNSA. CDR3: CASSLGQLATNF. In nucleotides, the CDR3 is TGTGCCAGCAGCTTAGGACAGCTCGCCACGAACTTC.

This clone appeared a single time. V usage is TRBV19 and J usage is TRBJ2-5, with D tentatively TRBD1 (5 bases). Trimming pared 0 bases from V and 1 base from J, leaving 9 bases between. The CDR3 runs to 15 residues. Germline V gene data show CDR1 as LNHDA and CDR2 as SQIVND (reference sequence). Here the CDR3 reads CASSIDAGLQETQYF. The CDR3 bases are TGTGCCAGTAGTATAGATGCAGGGCTCCAAGAGACCCAGTACTTC.

V usage is TRBV12-5 and J usage is TRBJ2-1; 8 nucleotides match TRBD1. Germline V gives CDR1 LGHNT, CDR2 FRNRAP. The CDR3 consists of 16 residues. V was clipped by 1 base and J by 8 bases; unmatched bases: 10. The CDR3: CASGLGWTGIEDEQFF. The CDR3 DNA reads TGTGCTAGTGGTTTGGGATGGACAGGGATTGAGGATGAGCAGTTCTTC. Using reference TRBV12-5 and TRBJ2-1 for the parts outside the CDR3, the full variable domain is DARVTQTPRHKVTEMGQEVTMRCQPILGHNTVFWYRQTMMQGLELLAYFRNRAPLDDSGMPKDRFSAEMPDATLATLKIQPSEPRDSAVYFCASGLGWTGIEDEQFFGPGTRLTVL.

The CDR3 region is CASSPMGGVLEQYF. The CDR3 DNA sequence: TGTGCCAGTAGTCCCATGGGAGGGGTTCTCGAGCAGTACTTC. V usage is TRBV19 and J usage is TRBJ2-7, with 7 bases lining up with TRBD2. V gave up 5 bases and J gave up 6 bases; unmatched junction bases: 10. The germline V gene has CDR1 LNHDA and CDR2 SQIVND (reference sequence). The CDR3 is 14 residues long.

V gene TRBV29-1 combines with J gene TRBJ2-1; the D gene is possibly TRBD1 (6 bases). Germline values: CDR1 SQVTM, CDR2 ANQGSEA. V was shortened by 2 bases and J by 9 bases, with 8 bases between the two germline ends. The CDR3 totals 11 residues. The CDR3 loop is CSVESRGEQFF. The CDR3, as DNA: TGCAGCGTTGAAAGCAGGGGTGAGCAGTTCTTC.

The chain carries TRBV7-9 and TRBJ2-3; no clear D. The V and J ends lost 5 bases and 9 bases respectively, with 24 bases between them. The CDR3 contains 16 residues. Germline V lookup: CDR1 SEHNR, CDR2 FQNEAQ (reference sequence). In DNA form, the CDR3 reads TGTGCCAGCAGCCAATTGACTGGGTTTGGTGCCGGGACGCAGTATTTT. This translates into CASSQLTGFGAGTQYF.

This chain joins TRBV28 and TRBJ1-2; TRBD1 aligns across 9 bases. Germline values: CDR1 MDHEN, CDR2 SYDVKM. The V and J ends lost 1 base and 0 bases, in that order; junction bases with no gene match: 9. The CDR3 has 18 residues. The DNA for the CDR3 is TGTGCCAGCAGTTTATCGGTACAGGGGGCCAGAGCTAACTATGGCTACACCTTC. Translated: CASSLSVQGARANYGYTF.

Worth noting for this clone: Relative to the germline gene, one junction end is altered; a read error may explain this. This rearrangement joins TRBV28 to TRBJ2-1; 7 positions agree with TRBD1. This CDR3 region has 12 residues. Germline V gives CDR1 MDHEN, CDR2 SYDVKM. The CDR3 bases are TGCATGACAGGGCTACAGTCGAATGAGCAGTTCTTC. This sequence encodes CMTGLQSNEQFF.

V usage is TRBV6-1 and J usage is TRBJ2-1; D is unclear. Germline CDR1 MNHNS, CDR2 SASEGT. This CDR3 has 15 residues. V was cut by 8 bases and J by 0 bases, with 14 bases left in between. CDR3 sequence reads: CASDPRFPSYNEQFF. The CDR3 region has the DNA TGTGCCAGCGATCCCAGGTTTCCCTCCTACAATGAGCAGTTCTTC.

This sequence joins TRBV11-2 and TRBJ1-1; D not resolved. Deletions cut 5 bases from V and 10 bases from J, with 14 bases between. The CDR3 is 12 amino acids. Germline values: CDR1 SGHAT, CDR2 FQNNGV. The CDR3 loop is CASSGPSQIAFF. The CDR3 coding sequence is TGTGCCAGCAGCGGCCCCTCGCAGATAGCTTTCTTT.

The V and J genes are TRBV27 and TRBJ2-1; D perhaps matches TRBD1 (6 bases). Per the germline V gene, CDR1 is MNHEY and CDR2 is SMNVEV (reference sequence). The CDR3 totals 17 residues. V lost 5 bases, J lost 1 base, and 18 bases lay in between. The CDR3 bases are TGTGCCAGCAGTCCGGAGCCAACAGGGTTGTCCTACAATGAGCAGTTCTTC. It codes for CASSPEPTGLSYNEQFF.

This chain joins TRBV6-1 and TRBJ2-5; TRBD2 matches at 9 bases. This CDR3 spans 16 amino acids. After removal of 2 bases from V and 0 bases from J, the junction contained 4 bases not matched to a gene. CDR1 is MNHNS and CDR2 is SASEGT in the germline V gene. The CDR3 spells CASSERLAGDQETQYF. As DNA, the CDR3 is TGTGCCAGCAGTGAAAGGTTAGCGGGAGACCAAGAGACCCAGTACTTC.

The chain links TRBV27 to TRBJ1-5, with D perhaps matching TRBD1 (6 bases). The CDR3 runs to 15 residues. Germline lookup yields CDR1 MNHEY and CDR2 SMNVEV (reference sequence). Between the trimmed V and J ends, which lost 5 bases and 3 bases, there was a span of 14 bases. CDR3 sequence reads: CASSGRGRNNQPQHF. CDR3 DNA sequence: TGTGCCAGCAGTGGCAGGGGCCGGAACAATCAGCCCCAGCATTTT.

This chain uses TRBV5-6 with TRBJ2-7; TRBD1 is a possible D gene (5 bases). Germline CDR1 SGHDT, CDR2 YYEEEE. Between the trimmed V and J ends, which lost 0 bases and 3 bases, there was a span of 7 bases. This CDR3 spans 13 amino acids. CDR3 region: CASSLGQIYEQYF. As DNA, the CDR3 is TGTGCCAGCAGCTTGGGACAGATCTACGAGCAGTACTTC.

The gene calls are TRBV6-5 and TRBJ1-5, with 7 nucleotides matching TRBD1. Germline assignment: CDR1 MNHEY and CDR2 SVGAGI. This CDR3 comprises 14 residues. V was pared by 2 bases and J by 5 bases, with 3 bases of the junction left unmatched. The chain's CDR3 is CASSYRQGDQPQHF. CDR3 nucleotides: TGTGCCAGCAGTTACCGGCAGGGGGATCAGCCCCAGCATTTT.

V usage is TRBV5-5 and J usage is TRBJ1-3; D unclear. CDR3 length: 15 amino acids. Germline values: CDR1 SGHKS, CDR2 YYEKEE (reference sequence). The V end lost 0 bases, the J end lost 0 bases, and 7 bases lay between the germline ends. The CDR3 DNA reads TGTGCCAGCAGCTTGGGCGTCACCTCTGGAAACACCATATATTTT. It yields the protein CASSLGVTSGNTIYF.

The chain uses TRBV7-6 and TRBJ2-3; 14 positions agree with TRBD2. The junction had 11 bases not matched to a gene; V was cut back by 5 bases and J by 1 base. CDR1 and CDR2 (germline): SGHVS, FNYEAQ. This CDR3 is 19 amino acids long. CDR3 sequence reads: CASSGLTSGRAWGTDTQYF. The CDR3 DNA is TGTGCCAGCAGCGGACTGACTAGCGGGAGGGCCTGGGGCACAGATACGCAGTATTTT.

V usage is TRBV4-1 and J usage is TRBJ2-3, with 9 positions matching TRBD2. Germline loops: CDR1 MGHRA, CDR2 YSYEKL. This CDR3 has 12 residues. J gave up 4 bases and V 8 bases, and 1 base lay outside the gene matches. The CDR3 loop reads CASGTSPDTQYF. The CDR3 DNA is TGCGCCAGCGGGACTAGCCCAGATACGCAGTATTTT.

V and J are TRBV21-1 and TRBJ2-6; the DNA was not compared with TRBD1, the D call given in the table. TRBV21-1 is tagged as a pseudogene. This CDR3 comprises 16 residues. The CDR3 is CASSRIAGARANVLTF. The DNA for the CDR3 is TGTGCCAGCAGCAGGATTGCAGGGGCTAGGGCCAACGTCCTGACTTTC.

This sequence joins TRBV27 and TRBJ2-4, with D hard to call. This CDR3 is built from 14 residues. The germline V gene encodes CDR1 MNHEY and CDR2 SMNVEV (reference sequence). The germline V and J ends were trimmed by 2 bases and 1 base, with 6 bases remaining between them. CDR3 nucleotides: TGTGCCAGCAGTTTAGCCGGGGCCAAAAACATTCAGTACTTC. It yields the protein CASSLAGAKNIQYF.

This chain connects TRBV9 to TRBJ2-5, with 14 positions matching TRBD2. The CDR3 is made up of 20 amino acids. Germline V lookup: CDR1 SGDLS, CDR2 YYNGEE. After removal of 4 bases from V and 0 bases from J, the junction contained 14 bases not matched to a gene. In DNA, the CDR3 is TGTGCCAGCAGCTCGAACCCGGGACTAGCGGGAGTCGGGTACCAAGAGACCCAGTACTTC. Protein sequence: CASSSNPGLAGVGYQETQYF.

This clone was observed a few times. This sequence joins TRBV27 and TRBJ2-7; 7 nucleotides match TRBD1. The CDR3 consists of 13 residues. V lost 4 bases to trimming and J lost 1 base; unmatched junction nucleotides: 1. Germline-derived CDR1 and CDR2 are MNHEY and SMNVEV (reference sequence). The CDR3 nucleotides are TGTGCCAGCAGTTGGGGACAGTCCTACGAGCAGTACTTC. Translating gives CASSWGQSYEQYF.

The V and J genes are TRBV4-1 and TRBJ2-7; the D gene is possibly TRBD2 (6 bases). Deletions cut 0 bases from V and 11 bases from J, with 14 bases between. The V gene's germline CDR1 is MGHRA and CDR2 YSYEKL. The CDR3 covers 13 residues. In DNA, the CDR3 is TGCGCCAGCAGCCAAGATCGAGGGGACTCGGAGTACTTC. Its protein product is CASSQDRGDSEYF.

The DNA for the CDR3 is TGTGCCAGCAGCTTAGCGACAGGCCGCGAGCAGTACTTC. It codes for CASSLATGREQYF. V usage is TRBV7-8 and J usage is TRBJ2-7, with a tentative D call TRBD1 (6 bases). CDR1 SGHVS and CDR2 FQNEAQ come from the germline V gene. The CDR3 is 13 residues long. Trimming removed 0 bases from V and 6 bases from J, with 9 bases in between.

The chain has TRBV20-1 and TRBJ1-2; TRBD1 might be the D (6 bases). The CDR3 is 11 amino acids. Germline-derived CDR1 and CDR2 are DFQATT and SNEGSKA (reference sequence). The CDR3 loop is CTAGVRSGYTF. The DNA of the CDR3 is TGCACCGCAGGGGTTAGGTCTGGCTACACCTTC.